The text below deals with one T cell receptor (beta chain). Its antigen is still unknown. This specimen belongs to a study of OX40 agonist ivuxolimab in advanced cancers. On the study more broadly: Patients were under 90% male with ages roughly 23 to 79, mean about 54. Study results and limitations: There were, on average, more expanded clones in CD8+ T cells than in CD4+. Both blood CD4+ and CD8+ T cells showed clonal growth by week 6 at 0.1 to 3.0 mg/kg.

Some clones are missing from TCRdb's copy, which holds only in-frame ones; the method was immunoSEQ multiplex PCR. Found here are 100,000 or so clones, approximately 94% of them singletons; the top ten hold about 0.19%. The input for sequencing was CD4+ or CD8+ T cells sorted from blood, taken in a trial of the OX40 agonist ivuxolimab. This sequence was found in an adult with an advanced solid tumor such as melanoma, head and neck, liver or kidney cancer.

Written as DNA, the CDR3 is TGTGCCAGCAGCCAGCCCCTGGGTCAGGGGGTCAATGAGCAGTTCTTC. Protein sequence: CASSQPLGQGVNEQFF. The rearrangement joins TRBV7-9 to TRBJ2-1, with TRBD1 identical over 7 bases. The trim removed 5 bases at V and 6 bases at J, leaving 13 bases unmatched. Per the germline V gene, CDR1 is SEHNR and CDR2 is FQNEAQ (reference sequence). This CDR3 has 16 residues.